This passage covers 22 T cell receptor beta chains from one sample sequenced in a study of CD4 T cells in relation to SARS-CoV-2 and coronaviruses. These receptors lack a known antigen. The unexposed donors gave CD4+ T cells in about 2011-2018, prior to COVID-19. CD4+ T cells were isolated from the cells after around 11 days of culture. Generated by immunoSEQ multiplex PCR, the TCRdb table keeps only in-frame clones and is missing some. The sample consists of more than 25,000 clones, roughly 78% of them appearing once. The sequencing sample was made of CD4+ T cells from PBMCs, cultured in vitro. These receptors were collected from a human donor in good health.

The V and J genes are TRBV10-3 and TRBJ2-5, with 11 bases fitting TRBD2. V trimming: 2 bases; J trimming: 3 bases; junction bases outside the gene matches: 11. The CDR3 sequence is 18 residues long. Per germline, CDR1 ENHRY and CDR2 SYGVKD. Here the CDR3 DNA reads TGTGCCATCAGTGAGGGTATCATTGGTAGCGGGGGGGAAGAGACCCAGTACTTC. The encoded protein is CAISEGIIGSGGEETQYF.

To note about this clone: An end of the junction differs from the germline gene, which may be a read error. The CDR3 DNA reads as TGTGCCAGTAGGATAGCGGGGGAGACCTACAATGAGCAGTTCTTC. As protein: CASRIAGETYNEQFF. This chain links TRBV19 with TRBJ2-1, with 9 bases matching TRBD2. Germline assignment: CDR1 LNHDA and CDR2 SQIVND (reference sequence). The CDR3 totals 15 residues.

This chain connects TRBV4-3 to TRBJ1-2; tentatively, D is TRBD1 (5 bases). This CDR3 is built from 18 residues. V was clipped by 4 bases and J by 2 bases, with 23 bases between them. CDR1 LGHNA and CDR2 YSLEER come from the germline V gene. CDR3 nucleotides: TGCGCCAGCAGCCCAGTGGGCACCGGGACTGAAGTAAACTATGGCTACACCTTC. Its translation is CASSPVGTGTEVNYGYTF.

The V call is TRBV19, the J call TRBJ2-5; no clear D. V shed 4 bases and J shed 2 bases, with 5 bases lying between them. CDR1 is LNHDA, CDR2 SQIVND, per germline (reference sequence). The CDR3 runs 12 residues. CDR3 nucleotide sequence: TGTGCCAGTAGTAACGGTCAAGAGACCCAGTACTTC. Protein product: CASSNGQETQYF.

The V call is TRBV19, the J call TRBJ1-6; D gene uncertain. Germline V gives CDR1 LNHDA, CDR2 SQIVND (reference sequence). V was pared by 7 bases and J by 0 bases, with 7 bases between. The CDR3 contains 14 residues. CDR3 sequence reads: CASTERSYNSPLHF. The CDR3, as DNA: TGTGCCAGTACGGAACGCTCCTATAATTCACCCCTCCACTTT.

This chain joins TRBV19 and TRBJ1-5; D not certain. Trimming took 1 base from V and 6 from J, leaving 13 bases between them. Germline CDR1 LNHDA, CDR2 SQIVND (reference sequence). The CDR3 totals 15 residues. CDR3 sequence reads: CASSIVGSDSQPQHF. The CDR3 DNA reads TGTGCCAGTAGTATAGTAGGGTCAGATAGTCAGCCCCAGCATTTT.

This clone was picked up a small number of times. The chain carries TRBV28 and TRBJ1-2; D may be TRBD1 (6 bases). Trimming removed 8 bases at V and 8 bases at J, with 12 bases between. CDR3 size: 11 residues. The V gene's germline CDR1 is MDHEN and CDR2 SYDVKM. The chain's CDR3 is CASLGQVGYTF. CDR3 DNA: TGTGCCAGCCTGGGACAAGTCGGCTACACCTTC.

Only one count was recorded for this clone. The gene calls are TRBV9 and TRBJ2-7, with D possibly being TRBD1 or TRBD2 (7 bases each). In germline, CDR1 is SGDLS, CDR2 YYNGEE. V lost 3 bases and J 2 bases, leaving 15 bases between the germline ends. CDR3 length equals 15 residues. In DNA, the CDR3 is TGTGCCAGCAGCGCGGCGACAGGGAGGGCCTACGAGCAGTACTTC. Amino acid sequence: CASSAATGRAYEQYF.

The chain carries TRBV6-2 or TRBV6-3 and TRBJ2-7; TRBD1 matches 10 bases. The V segment lost 6 bases and the J segment 3 bases; nucleotides outside the gene matches: 14. The CDR3 runs 17 residues. The germline V gene has CDR1 MNHEY and CDR2 SVGEGT. For the CDR3, the DNA is TGTGCCAGCAGCCCTCCTAGTTACCGGACAGGGGGCTACGAGCAGTACTTC. Translating it yields CASSPPSYRTGGYEQYF.

This rearrangement joins TRBV5-4 to TRBJ2-5; D is possibly TRBD2 (6 bases). Germline CDR1 SGHNT, CDR2 YYREEE (reference sequence). The CDR3 has 17 residues. Trimming removed 0 bases at V and 0 bases at J, with 15 bases between. The CDR3 region is CASSLGSGVKYQETQYF. The CDR3 bases are TGTGCCAGCAGCTTGGGCTCGGGGGTGAAGTACCAAGAGACCCAGTACTTC.

The genes are TRBV25-1 and TRBJ1-2; D is perhaps TRBD1 (6 bases). The CDR3 extends over 14 amino acids. Deletions cut 2 bases from V and 6 bases from J, with 13 bases between. Per the germline V gene, CDR1 is MGHDK and CDR2 is SYGVNS. The DNA of the CDR3 is TGTGCCAGCAGTGAAGAAAGGGGGGTCCATGGCTACACCTTC. This sequence encodes CASSEERGVHGYTF.

The chain couples TRBV7-2 to TRBJ2-1; 9 bases align to TRBD1. This CDR3 contains 15 residues. J was trimmed by 6 bases and V by 5 bases; bases with no gene match: 8. In germline, CDR1 is SGHTA, CDR2 FQGNSA. The CDR3 is CASSPGQGLSNEQFF. CDR3 coding DNA: TGTGCCAGCAGCCCAGGACAGGGGTTAAGCAATGAGCAGTTCTTC.

The chain is built from TRBV6-5 and TRBJ1-2; 9 bases map to TRBD1. CDR1 is MNHEY, CDR2 SVGAGI, per germline. Trimming took 4 bases from V and 7 from J; bases not matched to a gene: 1. There are 12 residues in the CDR3. The DNA for the CDR3 is TGTGCCAGCAGTTGGACAGGGGTTGGCTACACCTTC. It specifies CASSWTGVGYTF.

This clone was seen a handful of times. The gene calls are TRBV3-1 (or the pseudogene TRBV3-2) and TRBJ1-5; the D is unclear. The CDR3 runs 13 residues. V shed 0 bases and J shed 6 bases, with 6 bases lying between them. Germline V CDR1 and CDR2: LGHDT, YNNKEL (reference sequence). CDR3 region: CASSQDPGQPQHF. The DNA of the CDR3 is TGTGCCAGCAGCCAAGATCCCGGTCAGCCCCAGCATTTT.

This clone came up once. CDR3 protein: CASSIDQYREQYF. The CDR3 nucleotides read TGTGCCAGTAGTATAGATCAGTATCGCGAGCAGTACTTC. V is TRBV19 and J is TRBJ2-7; D call uncertain. Germline CDR1 is LNHDA and CDR2 is SQIVND (reference sequence). This CDR3 has 13 residues. The V gene lost 0 bases and the J gene lost 6 bases, with 9 bases spanning the gap. Drawing the rest from reference TRBV19 and TRBJ2-7, the complete variable domain is DGGITQSPKYLFRKEGQNVTLSCEQNLNHDAMYWYRQDPGQGLRLIYYSQIVNDFQKGDIAEGYSVSREKKESFPLTVTSAQKNPTAFYLCASSIDQYREQYFGPGTRLTVT.

The chain carries TRBV7-8 and TRBJ2-7; D remains unclear. The V gene lost 1 base and the J gene lost 2 bases, with 12 bases spanning the gap. The length of the CDR3 is 15 residues. Germline V gives CDR1 SGHVS, CDR2 FQNEAQ. CDR3 DNA sequence: TGTGCCAGCAGCTTAGGAACGGCGTCTACCTACGAGCAGTACTTC. This sequence encodes CASSLGTASTYEQYF.

The J gene is TRBJ2-7, the V gene TRBV11-2, with D hard to call. Germline CDR1 SGHAT, CDR2 FQNNGV. Trimming left V 1 base short and J 6 bases short, with 7 bases between. The CDR3 spans 12 residues. CDR3 bases: TGTGCCAGCAGCTTAGTGGGGTCCGAGCAGTACTTC. This translates into CASSLVGSEQYF.

In its sample, this clone was seen a few times. The chain carries TRBV3-1 (or the pseudogene TRBV3-2) and TRBJ2-1; the D gene is possibly TRBD2 (5 bases). The ends were cut back, 2 bases at V and 7 bases at J, with 9 bases in the middle. Germline values: CDR1 LGHDT, CDR2 YNNKEL (reference sequence). CDR3 length: 13 residues. CDR3 coding DNA: TGTGCCAGCAGCCAACCTTTAGCGAATGAGCAGTTCTTC. Protein product: CASSQPLANEQFF.

The genes are TRBV4-1 and TRBJ2-3, with TRBD2 matching over 14 bases. CDR1 and CDR2 (germline): MGHRA, YSYEKL. This CDR3 is 17 amino acids long. Trimming at V came to 4 bases and at J to 2 bases, leaving 5 bases not matched to a gene. This chain's CDR3 is CASSRGTSGGYTDTQYF. The CDR3 coding sequence is TGCGCCAGCAGCCGGGGGACTAGCGGGGGATACACAGATACGCAGTATTTT.

This rearrangement joins TRBV7-9 to TRBJ1-6; D unclear. Trimming pared 5 bases from V and 0 bases from J, leaving 8 bases between. The V gene's germline CDR1 is SEHNR and CDR2 FQNEAQ (reference sequence). The CDR3 runs to 15 residues. The CDR3 DNA reads as TGTGCCAGCAGCCCTAGGAGCTCCTATAATTCACCCCTCCACTTT. This encodes CASSPRSSYNSPLHF.

V gene TRBV29-1 combines with J gene TRBJ2-3; 8 bases fit TRBD2. V lost 4 bases, J lost 7 bases, and 4 bases stayed unmatched. This CDR3 spans 12 amino acids. The V gene's germline CDR1 is SQVTM and CDR2 ANQGSEA. CDR3 sequence: CSVVAGSNTQYF. CDR3 bases: TGCAGCGTTGTAGCGGGGTCGAATACGCAGTATTTT.

The chain carries TRBV2 and TRBJ2-7; D gene uncertain. Germline lookup yields CDR1 SNHLY and CDR2 FYNNEI. The length of the CDR3 is 18 residues. V lost 2 bases and J lost 0, with 20 bases in between. The CDR3 protein is CASSEYPPSRLSSYEQYF. The CDR3 bases are TGTGCCAGCAGTGAATATCCCCCGTCCAGGTTGAGCTCCTACGAGCAGTACTTC.